This T cell receptor (beta chain) is drawn from a study of cytomegalovirus exposure and HLA in healthy donors. Study-wide results and caveats: Later analysis showed most CMV-associated TCR beta chains appearing HLA-restricted.

Healthy people donating bone marrow made up the donors. Donors were nominally healthy when sampled, though unrecorded immune exposures were likely. With 60 Vbeta and 13 Jbeta primers, the PCR was carried out. Assay used: immunoSEQ multiplex PCR; TCRdb lists only in-frame clones, some missing. The repertoire holds about 110,000 clones, with 75% to 85% as singletons. As concerns this clone: Its antigen is still unknown.

This CDR3 contains 18 residues. Germline loops: CDR1 SGDLS, CDR2 YYNGEE. Trimming removed 2 bases from V and 2 bases from J; junction bases left unmatched: 12. The sequencing sample was made of PBMCs. The J gene is TRBJ1-2, the V gene TRBV9; 10 bases agree with TRBD1. This clonotype was sampled from a man in his late teens or twenties in good health and CMV-seronegative. Here the CDR3 reads CASSVIGTGEGPNYGYTF. CDR3 coding DNA: TGTGCCAGCAGCGTCATCGGGACAGGGGAGGGCCCCAACTATGGCTACACCTTC.